These T cell receptor beta chains were read from a single sample in a study of blood T cell repertoires in COVID-19. Assay used: immunoSEQ multiplex PCR; TCRdb lists only in-frame clones, some missing. The sample lists around 120,000 clones, about 88% occurring once. Sequenced: peripheral blood. All receptors come from a human donor in a cohort sampled during active COVID-19. Each CDR3 is given with its conserved first and last residue. A D gene is named only where the DNA matches it firmly. Clone size is shown for a subset of rows, as once, few, many or a class of expanded clone.

CDR3: CSVATSGRTDTQYF
DNA: TGCAGCGTTGCGACTAGCGGACGCACAGATACGCAGTATTTT
length: 14
D: TRBD2
size: -
J: TRBJ2-3
V: TRBV29-1

CDR3: CASSLDGQGYGYTF
DNA: TGCGCCAGCAGCTTGGACGGACAGGGCTATGGCTACACCTTC
length: 14
D: TRBD1
size: -
J: TRBJ1-2
V: TRBV5-1

CDR3: CAWSEGSSLTDTQYF
DNA: TGTGCCTGGAGCGAGGGCAGTTCCTTGACAGATACGCAGTATTTT
length: 15
D: -
size: -
J: TRBJ2-3
V: TRBV30

CDR3: CASSPLPTSGRNEQYF
DNA: TGTGCCAGCTCACCCCTTCCGACTAGCGGGAGGAACGAGCAGTACTTC
length: 16
D: TRBD2
size: -
J: TRBJ2-7
V: TRBV18

CDR3: CATSRPPEVGYTF
DNA: TGTGCCACCAGCAGACCCCCTGAGGTTGGCTACACCTTC
length: 13
D: -
size: many
J: TRBJ1-2
V: TRBV15

CDR3: CASSGTGTGTYNSPLHF
DNA: TGTGCCAGCAGTGGAACGGGGACAGGGACCTATAATTCACCCCTCCACTTT
length: 17
D: TRBD1
size: -
J: TRBJ1-6
V: TRBV25-1

CDR3: CASSQTGLTQYF
DNA: TGTGCCAGCAGCCAAACAGGGTTGACGCAGTACTTC
length: 12
D: -
size: -
J: TRBJ2-7
V: TRBV28

CDR3: CASRTPEGSFEAFF
DNA: TGTGCCAGCAGGACGCCCGAGGGCAGTTTTGAAGCTTTCTTT
length: 14
D: -
size: once
J: TRBJ1-1
V: TRBV7-9

CDR3: CASSSSGRTSYEQYF
DNA: TGTGCCAGCAGCAGTAGCGGGAGGACTTCCTACGAGCAGTACTTC
length: 15
D: TRBD2
size: -
J: TRBJ2-7
V: TRBV7-8

CDR3: CASSQSQGSYEQYF
DNA: TGTGCCAGCAGCCAATCTCAGGGATCCTACGAGCAGTACTTC
length: 14
D: -
size: -
J: TRBJ2-7
V: TRBV3-1/TRBV3-2